What follows is one T cell receptor beta chain and its context. Its cognate antigen is unknown. Clones were sequenced by immunoSEQ multiplex PCR, and TCRdb holds only the in-frame ones, with some missing. The table records tens of thousands of clones, approximately 83% of them present only once. CDR3 length: 12 amino acids. V lost 4 bases, J lost 5 bases, and 6 bases lay in between. Germline V gene lookup returns CDR1 PRHDT and CDR2 FYEKMQ (reference sequence). These data belong to a study of T cell responses to AZD1222 COVID-19 vaccine. Broader study findings: A rise in Spike-specific TCR breadth and depth followed two AZD1222 doses.

The sequence derives from an adult in good health. The input for sequencing was peripheral blood, taken on day 0 of AZD1222 vaccination. The V call is TRBV13, the J call TRBJ2-1; D uncertain. For the CDR3, the DNA is TGTGCCAGCAGCTCCCTTAACAATGAGCAGTTCTTC. Encoded protein: CASSSLNNEQFF. The full variable domain, with the rest looked up from reference TRBV13 and TRBJ2-1, is AAGVIQSPRHLIKEKRETATLKCYPIPRHDTVYWYQQGPGQDPQFLISFYEKMQSDKGSIPDRFSAQQFSDYHSELNMSSLELGDSALYFCASSSLNNEQFFGPGTRLTVL.